This TCR beta chain is drawn from a study of T-cell memory formation after mild COVID-19 listed by TCRdb under 2021. Turning to the overall study: Most TCR sequence clusters were specific to one of the two donors. Two young, previously healthy adult volunteers, one female and one male, were included in the cohort. T-cell clones expanding and contracting after mild COVID-19 in a couple of donors were tracked by longitudinal TCRalpha and TCRbeta repertoire sequencing.

The CDR3 contains 15 residues, cysteine and phenylalanine counted. CDR3 DNA is the only sequence kept; it has 45 bases, read in frame from the first base. V loses 4 bases of germline sequence and J loses 0 bases, and the interval between the two ends is 9 bases. CDR1 and CDR2 were assigned from the germline V gene as ENHRY and SYGVKD. Findings and caveats that apply to the study as a whole: SARS-CoV-2 specificity of the second-wave clones peaking on day 37 was not confirmed. Only a couple of mild cases were covered in the study, and larger cohorts including severe cases with pre-infection samples were considered necessary. Clones that contracted from day 15 to 85 showed balanced CD4/CD8 phenotypes, whereas a second wave of clones that expanded from day 15 to 37 leaned towards CD4+. Contracting CD4+ clones were located mainly in the CM and EM memory subsets, whereas CD8+ clones were found to be enriched in EMRA. The detection of some responding clones in pre-infection memory suggests that pre-existing cross-reactive memory T cells joined the SARS-CoV-2 response.

Ficoll-Paque density gradient centrifugation was used to isolate PBMCs. Turning to this clonotype: No antigen is known for it. No base qualities exist here, and no much larger clone lies one base off it.

Sequenced using an Illumina NovaSeq 6000. Using 5'RACE with constant-segment primers, TCRalpha and TCRbeta cDNA libraries were constructed, with sample barcodes and unique molecular identifiers added in the process. RNA was extracted from every sample with Trizol reagent. The libraries were amplified in two PCR steps, and the second step added a second sample barcode and Illumina TruSeq adapters. Libraries were sequenced on an Illumina NovaSeq with 2 x 150 bp paired-end reads. Per the authors' processing: Demultiplexing of reads and collapsing into UMI-guided consensus sequences were performed with migec v1.2.7. With mixcr v2.1.11, UMI consensuses were aligned to TRA and TRB V and J templates and assembled into clonotypes. Expanded or contracted clonotypes were those called significant by both edgeR and NoisET, with noise models trained on biological replicates. For edgeR calls, the thresholds were a false discovery rate-adjusted p below 0.01 and a log2 fold-change of 1. As an exploratory analysis of dynamics, PCA with hierarchical clustering was applied to max-normalized trajectories of the 1000 most abundant clonotypes. The CD4 or CD8 phenotype of responding clones was assigned using the separately sequenced CD4+ and CD8+ repertoires. TCRdb itself trimmed the public reads at Q25 with fastp, ran MiXCR and retained productive beta chains. CDR3 protein duplicates are merged, each entry listing the most common genes and DNA. The V and J calls shown here were made by TCRdb, not taken from the authors' results. This sample gives some 320,000 distinct CDR3 sequences in total; approximately 15% of them show up just once. Of the sample, under 25% falls within the top ten clones.

This receptor was obtained from a man aged 18 to 29 who had mild COVID-19 (a few samples of this study predate the infection). The sample titles of this study are shuffled in the database, so cell type and time point are left out; the donor was told from shared clones. Recombination joined TRBV10-3 with TRBJ2-2, with an unclear D gene assignment. Sequenced material: PBMCs or a T cell subset sorted from them (not recorded which). The sequenced DNA: TGTGCCATCAGTGGGATGCAGGCGAACACCGGGGAGCTGTTTTTT. This gives the protein CAISGMQANTGELFF.